This T cell receptor beta chain was retrieved from a study of OX40 agonist ivuxolimab in advanced cancers. Describing the broader study: The costimulatory receptor OX40 (CD134) was targeted by ivuxolimab, a fully human IgG2 agonistic monoclonal antibody. Intravenous ivuxolimab was administered to patients every 2 weeks at six dose levels: 0.01, 0.1, 0.3, 1.5, 3 and 10 mg/kg. Of the approximately 54 patients in dose escalation, 19 had hepatocellular carcinoma, about 15 had melanoma, 9 had renal cell carcinoma and 9 had head and neck cancer. In the dose-escalation cohort, 70% to 85% of patients were male, and the mean age was 60 years with a range of roughly 20 to 85. Prior anti-PD-1, anti-PD-L1 or anti-CTLA-4 therapy was permitted, and 40% of dose-escalation patients had received checkpoint inhibitors. Partial responses occurred in three dose-escalation patients: two with cutaneous melanoma and one with hepatocellular carcinoma. The point of sequencing TCRbeta in the periphery was to test whether ivuxolimab changed TCR sequence diversity and drove clonal T-cell expansion. The paper reports the monotherapy dose-escalation portion (N of about 51 patients) of the phase I ivuxolimab trial.

The trial excluded patients who had a history of autoimmune disease or who were on systemic immunosuppression. In every dose cohort, peripheral blood was drawn for TCR sequencing at baseline, cycle 4 day 1, and cycle 7 day 1. The samples were taken from a phase I, first-in-human, multicenter, open-label dose-escalation trial of ivuxolimab. The trial enrolled adults with locally advanced or metastatic head and neck squamous cell, hepatocellular, melanoma or renal cell carcinoma. Before TCR sequencing, CD4+ T cells and CD8+ T cells from peripheral blood were sorted into separate populations. The germline V gene (reference sequence) provides CDR1 MNHNY and CDR2 SVGAGI. V is cut back by 2 bases and J by 9 bases, with 5 bases in the junction unmatched. The CDR3 has 13 amino acids, counting the end cysteine and phenylalanine. The entry retains the CDR3 DNA only, 39 bases that are in frame from base 1. As for this clone: Its antigen is unknown. Within one base of it there is no much larger clone, and no base qualities were kept.

Results and caveats for the whole study, not just this receptor: In the 0.1-3.0 mg/kg groups, partial responders were among the patients with the lowest normalized peripheral clonal expansion, particularly in CD8+ T cells. Which antigens the clonally expanded peripheral T cells were specific for was not determined. After ivuxolimab, expanded clones were on average more numerous among CD8+ T cells than among CD4+ T cells. Low levels of normalized T-cell clonal expansion were also shown by some nonresponding patients. At doses from 0.1 to 3.0 mg/kg, clonal expansion was seen in both CD4+ and CD8+ blood T cells between baseline and week 6.

Genomic DNA was isolated from the sorted cells so that the TCRbeta CDR3 region could be sequenced. The immunoSEQ Assay was used to sequence the TCRbeta CDR3 regions. The immuneACCESS repertoire file appears here via TCRdb, limited to in-frame rearrangements. These files lack a portion of the clones; in checked studies, under half of the deficit traces to unresolved V genes, and the cause of the others is not known. The sample has tens of thousands of clones on record, nearly 90% of them singletons. Under 0.4% of the sample comes from the top ten. Recombination linked TRBV6-6 to TRBJ2-3; 7 central bases correspond to TRBD2. The receptor was isolated from an adult with an advanced solid tumor such as melanoma, head and neck, liver or kidney cancer. The sequenced sample was CD4+ or CD8+ T cells sorted from blood, obtained in a trial of the OX40 agonist ivuxolimab. The CDR3 has the sequence CASSYGTSETQYF. The DNA reads TGTGCCAGCAGTTACGGTACTAGCGAAACGCAGTATTTT.